This TCR beta chain was found in a study of OX40 agonist ivuxolimab in advanced cancers. TCRdb keeps only in-frame clones here, not all; method: immunoSEQ multiplex PCR. The data contain around 92,000 clones, 90% to 95% of them singletons. The germline V gene encodes CDR1 KGHSH and CDR2 LQKENI. V was trimmed by 1 base and J by 1 base, leaving 3 bases between them. The CDR3 contains 13 residues. About this clone: Other nucleotide sequences from this sample produce the same CDR3.

The V and J genes are TRBV18 and TRBJ2-3; no clear D. This TCR derives from an adult with an advanced solid tumor such as melanoma, head and neck, liver or kidney cancer. Here the sequenced sample was CD4+ or CD8+ T cells sorted from blood, taken in a trial of the OX40 agonist ivuxolimab. CDR3 sequence: CASSPRGTDTQYF. The CDR3 DNA sequence: TGTGCCAGCTCACCACGGGGCACAGATACGCAGTATTTT. The entire variable domain, with the rest obtained from reference TRBV18 and TRBJ2-3, is as follows: NAGVMQNPRHLVRRRGQEARLRCSPMKGHSHVYWYRQLPEEGLKFMVYLQKENIIDESGMPKERFSAEFPKEGPSILRIQQVVRGDSAAYFCASSPRGTDTQYFGPGTRLTVL.